The 20 T cell receptor beta chains below were found in one sample sequenced in a study of PD-L1 blockade in urothelial cancer. The data were produced by immunoSEQ multiplex PCR, yet TCRdb's version contains in-frame clones alone and is incomplete. The data show more than 90,000 clones, roughly 80% seen once. Documented time point: peripheral blood 6 weeks after treatment start. This sample comprised PBMCs, obtained around atezolizumab (anti-PD-L1) treatment. Receptors were obtained from a man aged 65 to 79 with urothelial cancer.

The chain combines TRBV27 with TRBJ2-1; the match to TRBD1 covers 11 bases. Germline V gene data show CDR1 as MNHEY and CDR2 as SMNVEV (reference sequence). V was pared by 3 bases and J by 8 bases, with 6 bases of the junction left unmatched. The CDR3 runs 15 residues. CDR3 amino acids: CASSFGTGGSDEQFF. As DNA, the CDR3 is TGTGCCAGCAGTTTCGGGACAGGGGGTTCCGATGAGCAGTTCTTC.

The V and J genes are TRBV5-1 and TRBJ1-1; tentative D call: TRBD1 (5 bases). V was pared by 4 bases and J by 2 bases, with 30 bases between. CDR1 and CDR2 (germline): SGHRS, YFSETQ. The CDR3 covers 20 residues. CDR3 region: CASSPGIGDRRMGRNTEAFF. The CDR3 DNA sequence: TGCGCCAGCAGCCCAGGGATAGGAGACCGAAGGATGGGGCGTAACACTGAAGCTTTCTTT.

The chain joins TRBV4-2 to TRBJ2-5, with D tentatively TRBD1 (5 bases). The CDR3 contains 17 residues. V was shortened by 0 bases and J by 4 bases, with 18 bases between the two germline ends. CDR1 and CDR2 from the germline V gene are LGHNA and YNFKEQ. The chain's CDR3 is CASSQDLIGEEGETQYF. CDR3 bases: TGTGCCAGCAGCCAAGATCTGATAGGGGAAGAAGGAGAGACCCAGTACTTC.

This clone was counted a single time. J is TRBJ1-1 and V is TRBV2; D uncertain. The CDR3 covers 13 residues. CDR1 is SNHLY and CDR2 is FYNNEI in the germline V gene. The V end lost 7 bases, the J end lost 4 bases, and 13 bases lay between the germline ends. CDR3 region: CASNVQVGTEAFF. The CDR3 bases are TGTGCCAGCAACGTCCAGGTTGGCACTGAAGCTTTCTTT.

This chain joins TRBV9 and TRBJ2-7; 7 bases fit TRBD1. Germline CDR1 SGDLS, CDR2 YYNGEE. V shed 0 bases, J shed 4 bases, and the junction held 1 base outside the gene matches. The CDR3 length is 13 residues. In nucleotides, the CDR3 is TGTGCCAGCAGCGTAGCACAGGGGTACGAGCAGTACTTC. Its protein product is CASSVAQGYEQYF. The full variable domain, in which reference TRBV9 and TRBJ2-7 provide the parts outside the CDR3, is DSGVTQTPKHLITATGQRVTLRCSPRSGDLSVYWYQQSLDQGLQFLIQYYNGEERAKGNILERFSAQQFPDLHSELNLSSLELGDSALYFCASSVAQGYEQYFGPGTRLTVT.

This rearrangement joins TRBV11-1 to TRBJ1-2; D remains ambiguous. Between the trimmed V and J ends, which lost 4 bases and 5 bases, there was a span of 20 bases. The CDR3 length is 16 residues. Germline-derived CDR1 and CDR2 are SGHAT and FQDESV (reference sequence). The CDR3: CASSSKTGAYSYGYTF. For the CDR3, the DNA is TGTGCCAGCAGCTCGAAAACGGGAGCTTACAGTTATGGCTACACCTTC.

In this sample, this clone turned up once. V and J are TRBV9 and TRBJ2-7; 11 bases align to TRBD1. Germline-derived CDR1 and CDR2 are SGDLS and YYNGEE. This CDR3 has 15 amino acids. V was pared by 0 bases and J by 4 bases, with 3 bases of the junction left unmatched. The CDR3 DNA is TGTGCCAGCAGCGTAGGTCGGGACAGGGGGTACGAGCAGTACTTC. As protein: CASSVGRDRGYEQYF. Complete variable domain (other parts from reference TRBV9 and TRBJ2-7): DSGVTQTPKHLITATGQRVTLRCSPRSGDLSVYWYQQSLDQGLQFLIQYYNGEERAKGNILERFSAQQFPDLHSELNLSSLELGDSALYFCASSVGRDRGYEQYFGPGTRLTVT.

The V and J genes are TRBV5-3 and TRBJ1-1, with D tentatively TRBD1 (6 bases). TRBV5-3 is identified as an open reading frame with a role that is uncertain. Trimming shortened V by 3 bases and J by 1 base, and 22 bases separated the two germline ends. The CDR3 consists of 18 residues. CDR3 sequence: CARSSDRQAEVGNTEAFF. In DNA, the CDR3 is TGTGCCAGAAGCTCCGACAGGCAGGCTGAGGTGGGGAACACTGAAGCTTTCTTT.

The genes are TRBV5-1 and TRBJ1-5; 7 bases agree with TRBD1. With V trimmed by 4 bases and J by 2 bases, 3 bases remained unmatched. This CDR3 contains 14 residues. Per the germline V gene, CDR1 is SGHRS and CDR2 is YFSETQ. CDR3 loop: CASSTTGGNQPQHF. In nucleotides, the CDR3 is TGCGCCAGCAGCACTACAGGGGGCAATCAGCCCCAGCATTTT.

The J gene is TRBJ1-4, the V gene TRBV19; D call uncertain. V was trimmed by 3 bases and J by 4 bases, leaving 12 bases between them. The V gene's germline CDR1 is LNHDA and CDR2 SQIVND (reference sequence). The CDR3 has 15 residues. CDR3 bases: TGTGCCAGTAGTATCAATTTTAGCGGTAATGAAAAACTGTTTTTT. Its translation: CASSINFSGNEKLFF.

The chain employs TRBV5-4 and TRBJ2-7, with D perhaps TRBD2 (5 bases). V lost 4 bases to trimming and J lost 6 bases, with 14 bases between them. Germline V gives CDR1 SGHNT, CDR2 YYREEE (reference sequence). The CDR3 runs 13 residues. CDR3 DNA: TGTGCCAGCAGCCTCGAGGCTCGGGGCGAGCAGTACTTC. This gives the protein CASSLEARGEQYF. Combining the CDR3 with reference TRBV5-4 and TRBJ2-7 gives the whole variable domain ETGVTQSPTHLIKTRGQQVTLRCSSQSGHNTVSWYQQALGQGPQFIFQYYREEENGRGNFPPRFSGLQFPNYSSELNVNALELDDSALYLCASSLEARGEQYFGPGTRLTVT.

The chain has TRBV7-2 and TRBJ2-2; D unresolved. This CDR3 has 12 residues. Germline-derived CDR1 and CDR2 are SGHTA and FQGNSA. The V and J ends lost 3 bases and 3 bases respectively, with 2 bases between them. CDR3: CASSFDTGELFF. The CDR3, as DNA: TGTGCCAGCAGCTTCGACACCGGGGAGCTGTTTTTT.

This chain uses TRBV2 with TRBJ2-7, with 9 bases that match TRBD2. The ends lost 0 bases at V and 7 bases at J; junction bases unmatched: 10. In germline, CDR1 is SNHLY, CDR2 FYNNEI. The CDR3 is 16 amino acids. The CDR3, as DNA: TGTGCCAGCAGTGAAGCGGGCGGGGGGGCCGAAGGGGAGCAGTACTTC. This codes for CASSEAGGGAEGEQYF.

This chain links TRBV5-5 with TRBJ2-7; TRBD1 matches at 8 bases. The CDR3 extends over 14 amino acids. Germline V CDR1 and CDR2: SGHKS, YYEKEE (reference sequence). Trimming removed 4 bases from V and 3 bases from J; junction bases left unmatched: 6. The CDR3 nucleotides are TGTGCCAGCAGCCCCGGGACAGGCGACTACGAGCAGTACTTC. Encoded protein: CASSPGTGDYEQYF.

This clone showed up just once. The chain is built from TRBV2 and TRBJ1-5; unclear D gene. Looked up from germline, CDR1 is SNHLY and CDR2 is FYNNEI. The CDR3 covers 15 residues. The V and J ends lost 4 bases and 2 bases respectively, with 12 bases between them. The CDR3 spells CASSGRGGGNQPQHF. The CDR3 coding sequence is TGTGCCAGCAGTGGCCGGGGAGGAGGCAATCAGCCCCAGCATTTT.

The genes are TRBV5-1 and TRBJ1-1, with D possibly TRBD1 on 5 matching bases. This CDR3 spans 14 amino acids. The V end lost 3 bases, the J end lost 0 bases, and 9 bases lay between the germline ends. CDR1 SGHRS and CDR2 YFSETQ come from the germline V gene. CDR3 residues: CASSSQAMNTEAFF. The CDR3 DNA sequence: TGCGCCAGCAGCTCACAGGCAATGAACACTGAAGCTTTCTTT.

This rearrangement joins TRBV5-1 to TRBJ1-3; a weak D match, TRBD1 (5 bases). V was cut by 0 bases and J by 4 bases, with 14 bases left in between. From germline, CDR1 is SGHRS and CDR2 YFSETQ. The length of the CDR3 is 16 residues. CDR3 DNA: TGCGCCAGCAGCTTGGGGGGCTGGGCAGGAGGAAACACCATATATTTT. Residues: CASSLGGWAGGNTIYF. The full variable domain, its missing parts supplied by reference TRBV5-1 and TRBJ1-3, is KAGVTQTPRYLIKTRGQQVTLSCSPISGHRSVSWYQQTPGQGLQFLFEYFSETQRNKGNFPGRFSGRQFSNSRSEMNVSTLELGDSALYLCASSLGGWAGGNTIYFGEGSWLTVV.

This chain links TRBV29-1 with TRBJ2-1, with a weak D call TRBD1 (6 bases). Germline V gene sequence: CDR1 SQVTM, CDR2 ANQGSEA. This CDR3 has 14 residues. The V and J ends lost 2 bases and 10 bases respectively, with 18 bases between them. The DNA for the CDR3 is TGCAGCGTTGAAACTCCAAATCTGAGGGGGGAGCAGTTCTTC. Protein: CSVETPNLRGEQFF.

The chain uses TRBV21-1 and TRBJ2-1; TRBD2 is the table's D call and was not checked against the DNA. TRBV21-1 is assigned pseudogene status. The CDR3 is made up of 17 amino acids. The CDR3 nucleotides are TGTGCCAGCAGCAAAGGGGGAAGCGGGGGGCAGTACAATGAGCAGTTCTTC. Its protein product is CASSKGGSGGQYNEQFF.

The rearrangement uses TRBV15 and TRBJ1-4, with TRBD1 matching over 8 bases. J gave up 7 bases and V 0 bases, and 13 bases lay outside the gene matches. The CDR3 contains 18 residues. Germline values: CDR1 LNHNV, CDR2 YYDKDF (reference sequence). CDR3 residues: CATSRDLLVRGRSEKLFF. CDR3 DNA sequence: TGTGCCACCAGCAGAGATCTCCTGGTCAGGGGGCGAAGTGAAAAACTGTTTTTT.